These T cell receptor beta chains were read from a single sample in a study of cytomegalovirus exposure and HLA in healthy donors. Measured with immunoSEQ multiplex PCR; TCRdb has only the in-frame clones, and not every one. The sample has over 150,000 clones; approximately 79% are singletons. The specimen was PBMCs. The receptors were gathered from a man aged 40-50 years in good health and CMV-seronegative. Each CDR3 is given with its conserved first and last residue. A D gene is named only where the DNA matches it firmly. The size of a clone is reported for some rows only, either as once, few or many, or as a class for expanded clones.

D	V	J	size	DNA	CDR3
NA	TRBV30	TRBJ1-3	NA	TGTGCCTGGAGCCCGCGACCGGAGGGCATATATTTT	CAWSPRPEGIYF
NA	TRBV30	TRBJ2-7	once	TGTGCCTGGAGTGTATGGCAGGGCCACGAGCAGTACTTC	CAWSVWQGHEQYF
NA	TRBV29-1	TRBJ2-5	NA	TGCAGCGTTGCGGGTTCTATTACCAGTAAAGAGACCCAGTACTTC	CSVAGSITSKETQYF
TRBD1	TRBV14	TRBJ2-3	NA	TGTGCCAGCAGCCACATCCCGGGACAGGGTTTTCTTAACACAGATACGCAGTATTTT	CASSHIPGQGFLNTDTQYF
NA	TRBV5-6	TRBJ1-6	NA	TGTGCCAGCAGCTTGAGATTAGGGGGAGATAATTCACCCCTCCACTTT	CASSLRLGGDNSPLHF
NA	TRBV5-1	TRBJ2-3	NA	TGCGCCAGCAGCTTGAGGGGGACGGGCACAGATACGCAGTATTTT	CASSLRGTGTDTQYF
TRBD1	TRBV2	TRBJ1-2	NA	TGTGCCAGCAGTACCAACAGGGGGCGCGAGTATGGCTACACCTTC	CASSTNRGREYGYTF
NA	TRBV14	TRBJ2-5	few	TGTGCCAGCAGCCAGGTGAGGCAGACCCAGTACTTC	CASSQVRQTQYF
TRBD2	TRBV5-5	TRBJ2-5	NA	TGTGCCAGCACCCCGCGGGGGGGCGAAGAGACCCAGTACTTC	CASTPRGGEETQYF
NA	TRBV9	TRBJ2-3	NA	TGTGCCAGCAGCGTGATGGAGGCCGGGGATACGCAGTATTTT	CASSVMEAGDTQYF
TRBD2	TRBV30	TRBJ2-1	NA	TGTGCCTCGAATCTAGCGGGGGGGGTAAATGAGCAGTTCTTC	CASNLAGGVNEQFF
TRBD2	TRBV9	TRBJ2-7	NA	TGTGCCAGCAGCGTAGAAAGTTCTAGCGGGTACTACGAGCAGTACTTC	CASSVESSSGYYEQYF
TRBD2	TRBV5-4	TRBJ2-4	NA	TGTGCCAGCAGCTTGGATACTAGCGGGGGCTTAGCCAAAAACATTCAGTACTTC	CASSLDTSGGLAKNIQYF
NA	TRBV7-6	TRBJ1-6	NA	TGTGCCAGCAGCCTTGGTGAGGAAAACTCACCCCTCCACTTT	CASSLGEENSPLHF
NA	TRBV14	TRBJ1-2	NA	TGTGCCAGCAGCTATACTGAAAGATATGGCTACACCTTC	CASSYTERYGYTF
NA	TRBV4-2	TRBJ2-7	NA	TGTGCCAGCAGCCAGCGGGAATTTGACTACGAGCAGTACTTC	CASSQREFDYEQYF
TRBD2	TRBV27	TRBJ2-3	NA	TGTGCCGGCAGTTTAATGGCTAGCGGGGGGGATACGCAGTATTTT	CAGSLMASGGDTQYF
NA	TRBV7-2	TRBJ2-2	NA	TGTGCCAGCAGCTTAGTGGCAGGGGTCACCGGGGAGCTGTTTTTT	CASSLVAGVTGELFF
TRBD1	TRBV9	TRBJ1-6	NA	TGTGCCAGCAGTGGACAGGGATTCAGGTCACCCCTCCACTTT	CASSGQGFRSPLHF
NA	TRBV6-1	TRBJ2-7	NA	TGTGCCAGCAGCAGGACTGGGGACTACGAGCAGTACTTC	CASSRTGDYEQYF
NA	TRBV21-1	TRBJ1-2	many	TGTGCCACAGGGGGCGATGGCTACACCTTC	CATGGDGYTF
TRBD1	TRBV27	TRBJ2-5	NA	TGTGCCAGCAGTTTATCCGCTAGATGGGACAGGGGGGAGACCCAGTACTTC	CASSLSARWDRGETQYF
TRBD1	TRBV19	TRBJ2-1	once	TGTGCCAGTAGTGCGCTGACAGGGGGCGCAGGAAATGAGCAGTTCTTC	CASSALTGGAGNEQFF
NA	TRBV14	TRBJ2-7	NA	TGTGCCAGCAGCCCCAGACAGACCCGCTCGAGCGAGCAGTACTTC	CASSPRQTRSSEQYF
NA	TRBV19	TRBJ1-4	NA	TGTGCCAGTAGTTTGACAGCAACTAATGAAAAACTGTTTTTT	CASSLTATNEKLFF
TRBD2	TRBV11-2	TRBJ2-3	NA	TGTGCCAGCAGCCCCCCGGGGGGGAATACAGATACGCAGTATTTT	CASSPPGGNTDTQYF
TRBD1	TRBV11-2	TRBJ2-1	NA	TGTGCCAGCAGCTTGGGGGACAGGGACAATGAGCAGTTCTTC	CASSLGDRDNEQFF
NA	TRBV7-9	TRBJ1-2	NA	TGTGCCAGCAGCCCTCCGGGGTCTAACTATGGCTACACCTTC	CASSPPGSNYGYTF
TRBD2	TRBV7-9	TRBJ2-7	NA	TGTGCCAGCACCTTAGCGGGGGGCTCCTACGAGCAGTACTTC	CASTLAGGSYEQYF
NA	TRBV13	TRBJ1-5	NA	TGTGCCAGCAGCTCCAGGGGTGCGAGCAATCAGCCCCAGCATTTT	CASSSRGASNQPQHF
TRBD1	TRBV28	TRBJ2-7	few	TGTGCCAGCAGTTTAGGGACAGGCTACGAGCAGTACTTC	CASSLGTGYEQYF
TRBD2	TRBV6-5	TRBJ2-2	NA	TGTGCCAGCCGCTGGGGACTAGCGTACACCGGGGAGCTGTTTTTT	CASRWGLAYTGELFF
NA	TRBV5-5	TRBJ1-1	few	TGTGCCAGCAGCCTCCTAGGGAACACTGAAGCTTTCTTT	CASSLLGNTEAFF
NA	TRBV6-1	TRBJ1-1	NA	TGTGCCAGCAGTGAATGGGGAGTCGGGACTGAAGCTTTCTTT	CASSEWGVGTEAFF
TRBD1	TRBV9	TRBJ1-3	NA	TGTGCCAGCAGCGTAGAGGTGGACACAGGGGCTGGAAACACCATATATTTT	CASSVEVDTGAGNTIYF
TRBD2	TRBV6-5	TRBJ2-1	NA	TGTGCCAGCAGTTCACCTACAAGACGGGGGGACAATGAGCAGTTCTTC	CASSSPTRRGDNEQFF
TRBD1	TRBV6-1	TRBJ2-1	NA	TGTGCCAGCAGTACCGGGACAGGGTCTTCGAATGAGCAGTTCTTC	CASSTGTGSSNEQFF
NA	TRBV4-1	TRBJ2-5	few	TGCGCCAGCAGCCAAAGGACAGAACTCCAAGAGACCCAGTACTTC	CASSQRTELQETQYF
NA	TRBV14	TRBJ2-5	NA	TGTGCCAGCAGCCAAGAAGGGTCTCGGAGAGGGCAAGAGACCCAGTACTTC	CASSQEGSRRGQETQYF
TRBD1	TRBV9	TRBJ2-7	few	TGTGCCAGCAGCGCACGAACCGGGACAGGAACCTACGAGCAGTACTTC	CASSARTGTGTYEQYF
NA	TRBV6-6	TRBJ1-4	NA	TGTGCCAGCAGCCCTCCCGGGGTGGATGAAAAACTGTTTTTT	CASSPPGVDEKLFF
NA	TRBV12-5	TRBJ1-1	once	TGTGCTAGTGGTTTGGTACCAGGTTTCGAAGCTTTCTTT	CASGLVPGFEAFF
TRBD1	TRBV7-9	TRBJ2-7	NA	TGTGCCAGCAGCCCAACAGGGGGGAGAGAGCAGTACTTC	CASSPTGGREQYF
TRBD2	TRBV18	TRBJ2-2	NA	TGTGCCAGCTCACCTAGGGAGGGACCCGGGGAGCTGTTTTTT	CASSPREGPGELFF
NA	TRBV7-3	TRBJ2-7	NA	TGTGCCAGCAGCCCTATGGGACTCTCCTACGAGCAGTACTTC	CASSPMGLSYEQYF